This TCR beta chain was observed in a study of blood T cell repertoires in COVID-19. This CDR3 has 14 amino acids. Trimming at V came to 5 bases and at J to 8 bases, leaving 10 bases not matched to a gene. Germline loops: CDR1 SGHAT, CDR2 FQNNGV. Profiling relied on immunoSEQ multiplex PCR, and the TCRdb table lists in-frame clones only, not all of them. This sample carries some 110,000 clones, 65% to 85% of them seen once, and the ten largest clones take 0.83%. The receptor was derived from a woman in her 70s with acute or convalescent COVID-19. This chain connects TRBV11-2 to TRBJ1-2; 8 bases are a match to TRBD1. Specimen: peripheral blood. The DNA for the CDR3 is TGTGCCAGCAGCCCCACCGGACAGGGCCGGGGCTACACCTTC. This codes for CASSPTGQGRGYTF.